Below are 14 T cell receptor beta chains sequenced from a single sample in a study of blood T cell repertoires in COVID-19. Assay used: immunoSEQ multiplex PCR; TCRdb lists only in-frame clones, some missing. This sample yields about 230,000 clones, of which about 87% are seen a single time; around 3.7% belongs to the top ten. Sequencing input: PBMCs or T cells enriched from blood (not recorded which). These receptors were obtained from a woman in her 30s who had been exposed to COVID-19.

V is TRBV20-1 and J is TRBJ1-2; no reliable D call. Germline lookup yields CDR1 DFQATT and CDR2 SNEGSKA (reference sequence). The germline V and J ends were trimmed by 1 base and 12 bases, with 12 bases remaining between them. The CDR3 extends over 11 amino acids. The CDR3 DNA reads TGCAGTGCTAGAGGTCAGCGGGTTGACACCTTC. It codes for CSARGQRVDTF.

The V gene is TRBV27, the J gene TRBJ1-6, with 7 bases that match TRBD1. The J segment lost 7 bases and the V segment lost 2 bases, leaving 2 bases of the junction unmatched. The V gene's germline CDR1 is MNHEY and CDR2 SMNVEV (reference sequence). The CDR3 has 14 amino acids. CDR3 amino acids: CASSLRQGNSPLHF. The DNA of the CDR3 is TGTGCCAGCAGTTTACGACAGGGCAATTCACCCCTCCACTTT.

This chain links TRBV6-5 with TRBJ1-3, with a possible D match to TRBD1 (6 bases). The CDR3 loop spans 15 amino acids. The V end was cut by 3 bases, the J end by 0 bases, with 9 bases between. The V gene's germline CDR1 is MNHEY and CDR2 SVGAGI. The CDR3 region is CASSYSGVSGNTIYF. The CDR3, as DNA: TGTGCCAGCAGTTATTCAGGGGTCTCTGGAAACACCATATATTTT.

CDR3 DNA: TGTGCCAGCAGCTTAGTATCCACCGGGGAGCTGTTTTTT. Translation: CASSLVSTGELFF. The V call is TRBV11-3, the J call TRBJ2-2, with D uncertain. The CDR3 has 13 residues. Looked up from germline, CDR1 is SGHNT and CDR2 is YENEEA. The ends were cut back, 1 base at V and 4 bases at J, with 4 bases in the middle.

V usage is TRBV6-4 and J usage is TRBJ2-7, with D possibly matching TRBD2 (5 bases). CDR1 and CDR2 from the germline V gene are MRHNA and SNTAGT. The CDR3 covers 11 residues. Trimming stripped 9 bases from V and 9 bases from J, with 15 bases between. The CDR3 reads CARWKDEGQYF. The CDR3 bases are TGTGCCAGGTGGAAGGACGAGGGGCAGTACTTC.

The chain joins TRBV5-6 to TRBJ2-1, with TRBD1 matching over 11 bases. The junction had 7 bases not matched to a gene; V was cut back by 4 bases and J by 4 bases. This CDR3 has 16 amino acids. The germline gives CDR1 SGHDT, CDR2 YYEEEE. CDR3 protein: CASSPGTGGFYNEQFF. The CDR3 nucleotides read TGTGCCAGCAGCCCTGGGACAGGGGGATTTTACAATGAGCAGTTCTTC.

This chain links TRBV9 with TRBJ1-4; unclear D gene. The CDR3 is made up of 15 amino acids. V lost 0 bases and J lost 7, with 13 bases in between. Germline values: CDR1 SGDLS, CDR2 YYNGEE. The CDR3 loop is CASSVEPSGGEKLFF. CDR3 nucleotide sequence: TGTGCCAGCAGCGTAGAACCCAGCGGTGGTGAAAAACTGTTTTTT.

CDR3 region: CASSLRPGGGRDTEAFF. In nucleotides, the CDR3 is TGCGCCAGCAGCCTTCGGCCAGGGGGCGGGAGGGACACTGAAGCTTTCTTT. The chain has TRBV5-1 and TRBJ1-1, with 8 bases fitting TRBD1. V lost 4 bases and J lost 3; bases outside the gene matches: 14. From germline, CDR1 is SGHRS and CDR2 YFSETQ. This CDR3 has 17 amino acids.

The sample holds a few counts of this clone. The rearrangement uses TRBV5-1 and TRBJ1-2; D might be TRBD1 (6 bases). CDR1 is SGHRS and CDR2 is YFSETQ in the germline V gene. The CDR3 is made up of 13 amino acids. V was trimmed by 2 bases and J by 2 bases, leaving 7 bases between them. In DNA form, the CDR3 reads TGCGCCAGCAGCTTAGGGGGAAACTATGGCTACACCTTC. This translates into CASSLGGNYGYTF.

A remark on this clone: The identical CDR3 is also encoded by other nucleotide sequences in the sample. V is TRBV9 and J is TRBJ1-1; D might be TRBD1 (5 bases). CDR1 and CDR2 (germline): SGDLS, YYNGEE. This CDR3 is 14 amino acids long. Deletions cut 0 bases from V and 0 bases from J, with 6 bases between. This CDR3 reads CASSVGQLNTEAFF. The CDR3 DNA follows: TGTGCCAGCAGCGTAGGACAGTTGAACACTGAAGCTTTCTTT.

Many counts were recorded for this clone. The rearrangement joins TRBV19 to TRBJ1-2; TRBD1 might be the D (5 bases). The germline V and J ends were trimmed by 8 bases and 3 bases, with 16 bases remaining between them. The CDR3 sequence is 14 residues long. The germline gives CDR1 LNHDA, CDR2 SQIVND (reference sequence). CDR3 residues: CASQLQGTDYGYTF. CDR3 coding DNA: TGTGCCAGTCAACTCCAGGGAACGGACTATGGCTACACCTTC.

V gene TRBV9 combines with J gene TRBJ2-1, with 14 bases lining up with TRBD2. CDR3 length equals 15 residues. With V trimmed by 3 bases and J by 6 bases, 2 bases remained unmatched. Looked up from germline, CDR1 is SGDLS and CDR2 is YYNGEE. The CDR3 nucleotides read TGTGCCAGCAGCGCAGGGACTAGCGGGGGCAATGAGCAGTTCTTC. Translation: CASSAGTSGGNEQFF.

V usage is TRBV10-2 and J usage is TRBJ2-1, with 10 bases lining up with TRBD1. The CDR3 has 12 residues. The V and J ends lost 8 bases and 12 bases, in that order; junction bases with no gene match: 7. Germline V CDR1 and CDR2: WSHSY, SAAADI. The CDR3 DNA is TGCGCCAGCGGGACAGGGGTAGTGACGCAGTTCTTC. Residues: CASGTGVVTQFF.

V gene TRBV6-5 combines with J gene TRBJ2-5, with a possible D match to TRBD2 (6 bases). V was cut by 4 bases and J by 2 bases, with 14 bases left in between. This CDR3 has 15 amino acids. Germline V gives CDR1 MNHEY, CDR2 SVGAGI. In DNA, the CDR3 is TGTGCCAGCAGTTCTTGGGACTGGGGGCAAGAGACCCAGTACTTC. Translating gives CASSSWDWGQETQYF.